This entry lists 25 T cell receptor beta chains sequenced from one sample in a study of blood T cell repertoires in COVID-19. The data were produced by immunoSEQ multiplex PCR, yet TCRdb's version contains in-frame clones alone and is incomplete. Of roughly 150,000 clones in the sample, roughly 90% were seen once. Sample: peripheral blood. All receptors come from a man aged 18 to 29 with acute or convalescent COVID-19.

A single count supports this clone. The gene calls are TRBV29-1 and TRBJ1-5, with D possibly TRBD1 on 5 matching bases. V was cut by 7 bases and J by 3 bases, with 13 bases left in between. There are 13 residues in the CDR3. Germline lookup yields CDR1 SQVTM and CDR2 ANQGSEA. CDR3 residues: CSAQGHDNQPQHF. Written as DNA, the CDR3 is TGCAGCGCCCAAGGACACGACAATCAGCCCCAGCATTTT.

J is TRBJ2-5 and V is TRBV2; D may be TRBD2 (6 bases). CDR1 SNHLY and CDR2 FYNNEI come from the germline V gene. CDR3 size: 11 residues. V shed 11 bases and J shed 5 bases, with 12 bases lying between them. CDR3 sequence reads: CAGGARETQYF. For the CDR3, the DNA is TGTGCCGGAGGGGCGCGGGAGACCCAGTACTTC.

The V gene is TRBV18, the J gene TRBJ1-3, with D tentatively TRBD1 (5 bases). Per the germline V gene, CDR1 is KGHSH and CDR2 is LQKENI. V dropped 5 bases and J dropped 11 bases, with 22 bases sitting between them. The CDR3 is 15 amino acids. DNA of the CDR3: TGTGCCAGCTCAACCGGTGGAACAGGTCCTAATGCCATATATTTT. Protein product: CASSTGGTGPNAIYF.

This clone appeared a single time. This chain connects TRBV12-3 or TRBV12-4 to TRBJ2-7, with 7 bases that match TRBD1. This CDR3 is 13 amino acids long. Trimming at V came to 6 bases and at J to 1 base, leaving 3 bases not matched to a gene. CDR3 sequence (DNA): TGTGCCAGCAGCCTGACAGGGTCCTACGAGCAGTACTTC. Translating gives CASSLTGSYEQYF.

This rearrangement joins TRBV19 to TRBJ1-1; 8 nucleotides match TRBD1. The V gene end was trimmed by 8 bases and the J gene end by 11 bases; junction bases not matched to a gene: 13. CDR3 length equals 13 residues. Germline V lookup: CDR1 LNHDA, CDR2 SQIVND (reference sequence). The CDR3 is CASDRTGPVGAFF. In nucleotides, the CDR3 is TGTGCCAGTGACCGGACAGGGCCTGTAGGGGCTTTCTTT.

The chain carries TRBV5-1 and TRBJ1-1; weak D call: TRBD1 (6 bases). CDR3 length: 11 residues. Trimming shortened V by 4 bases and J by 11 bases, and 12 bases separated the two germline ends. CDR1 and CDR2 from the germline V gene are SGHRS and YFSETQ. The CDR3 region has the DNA TGCGCCAGCAGCGCGGGGGCTTGGGCTTTCTTT. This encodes CASSAGAWAFF.

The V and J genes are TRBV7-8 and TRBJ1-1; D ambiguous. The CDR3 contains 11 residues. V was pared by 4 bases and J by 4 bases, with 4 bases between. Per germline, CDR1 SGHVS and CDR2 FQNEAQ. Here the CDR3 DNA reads TGTGCCAGCAGCTCCGGCACTGAAGCTTTCTTT. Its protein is CASSSGTEAFF.

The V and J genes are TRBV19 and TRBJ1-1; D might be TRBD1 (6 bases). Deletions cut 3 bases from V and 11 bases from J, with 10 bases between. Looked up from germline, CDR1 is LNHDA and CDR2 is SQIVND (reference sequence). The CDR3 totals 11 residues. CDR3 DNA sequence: TGTGCCAGTAGTATCTCAGGGGTGGCTTTCTTT. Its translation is CASSISGVAFF.

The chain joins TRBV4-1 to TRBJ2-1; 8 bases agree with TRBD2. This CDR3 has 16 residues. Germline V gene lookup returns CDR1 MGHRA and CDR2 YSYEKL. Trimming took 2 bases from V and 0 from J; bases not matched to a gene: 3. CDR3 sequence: CASSQFTSGSYNEQFF. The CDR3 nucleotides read TGCGCCAGCAGCCAATTCACTAGCGGCTCCTACAATGAGCAGTTCTTC.

CDR3 in amino acids: CASSATGWGKIGNQPQHF. The CDR3 DNA is TGTGCCAGTAGTGCCACAGGGTGGGGTAAAATCGGCAATCAGCCCCAGCATTTT. V is TRBV19 and J is TRBJ1-5, with D tentatively TRBD1 (6 bases). Looked up from germline, CDR1 is LNHDA and CDR2 is SQIVND (reference sequence). The CDR3 extends over 18 amino acids. Trimming took 5 bases from V and 2 from J, leaving 22 bases between them.

CDR3 DNA sequence: TGTGCCAGCAGTTACACGGGACAGGGCACTGAAGCTTTCTTT. The encoded protein is CASSYTGQGTEAFF. The chain carries TRBV6-5 and TRBJ1-1, with TRBD1 matching 9 bases. CDR3 length: 14 residues. Germline V gene data show CDR1 as MNHEY and CDR2 as SVGAGI. Germline trimming cut 2 bases from V and 4 bases from J; bases unmatched to any gene: 2.

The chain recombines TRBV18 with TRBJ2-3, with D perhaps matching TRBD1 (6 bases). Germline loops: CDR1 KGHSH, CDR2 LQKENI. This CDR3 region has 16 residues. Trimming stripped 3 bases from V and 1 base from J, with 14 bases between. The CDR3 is CASSPNQGLGTDTQYF. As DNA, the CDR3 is TGTGCCAGCTCACCGAATCAGGGGTTGGGCACAGATACGCAGTATTTT.

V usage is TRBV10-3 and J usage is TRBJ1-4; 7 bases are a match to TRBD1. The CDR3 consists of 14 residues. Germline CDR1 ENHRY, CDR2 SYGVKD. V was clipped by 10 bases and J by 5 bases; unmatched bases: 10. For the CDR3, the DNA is TGTGCCACCCGCTCCGAGACAGGGAATGAAAAACTGTTTTTT. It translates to CATRSETGNEKLFF.

The CDR3 region is CAIRDMNTEAFF. CDR3 DNA sequence: TGTGCCATCAGGGACATGAACACTGAAGCTTTCTTT. The V gene is TRBV10-3, the J gene TRBJ1-1; tentative D call: TRBD1 (5 bases). Deletions cut 6 bases from V and 0 bases from J, with 5 bases between. Germline CDR1 is ENHRY and CDR2 is SYGVKD. This CDR3 has 12 amino acids.

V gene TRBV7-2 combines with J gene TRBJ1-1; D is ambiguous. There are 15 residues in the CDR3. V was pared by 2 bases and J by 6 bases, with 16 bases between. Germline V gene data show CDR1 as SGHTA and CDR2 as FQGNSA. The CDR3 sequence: CASSLSSRTGAEAFF. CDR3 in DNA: TGTGCCAGCAGCTTATCGTCCAGGACGGGAGCTGAAGCTTTCTTT.

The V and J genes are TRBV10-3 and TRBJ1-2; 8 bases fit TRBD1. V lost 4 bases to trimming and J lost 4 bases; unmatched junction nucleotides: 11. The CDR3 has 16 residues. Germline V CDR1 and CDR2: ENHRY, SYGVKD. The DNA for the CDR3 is TGTGCCATCAGTGTGGGTAGACAGGGGATTGCCTATGGCTACACCTTC. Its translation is CAISVGRQGIAYGYTF.

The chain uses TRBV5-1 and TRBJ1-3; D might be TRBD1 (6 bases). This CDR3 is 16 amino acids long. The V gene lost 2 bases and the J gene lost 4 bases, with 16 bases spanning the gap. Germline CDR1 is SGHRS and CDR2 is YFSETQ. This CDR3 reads CASSLSSQGSGNTIYF. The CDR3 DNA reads TGCGCCAGCAGCTTAAGTAGCCAGGGGTCAGGAAACACCATATATTTT.

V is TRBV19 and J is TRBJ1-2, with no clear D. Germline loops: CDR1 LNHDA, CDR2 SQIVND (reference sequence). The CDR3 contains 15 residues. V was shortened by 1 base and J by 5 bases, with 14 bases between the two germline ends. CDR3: CASSIGYPAGYGYTF. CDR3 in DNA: TGTGCCAGTAGTATAGGTTATCCCGCGGGGTATGGCTACACCTTC.

The DNA for the CDR3 is TGTGCCAGCAGCCCCCTCCTGACGGGGGACACTGAAGCTTTCTTT. Its protein product is CASSPLLTGDTEAFF. This rearrangement joins TRBV3-1 (or the pseudogene TRBV3-2) to TRBJ1-1; perhaps TRBD1 as D (5 bases). V was clipped by 4 bases and J by 3 bases, with 15 bases between them. From germline, CDR1 is LGHDT and CDR2 YNNKEL (reference sequence). This CDR3 is built from 15 residues.

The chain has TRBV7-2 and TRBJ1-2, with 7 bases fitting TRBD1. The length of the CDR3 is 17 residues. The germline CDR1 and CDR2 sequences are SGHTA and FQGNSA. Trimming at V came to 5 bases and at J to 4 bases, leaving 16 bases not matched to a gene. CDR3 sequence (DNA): TGTGCCAGCAGCCCAACAAGGAGGACAGGAGTAATCTATGGCTACACCTTC. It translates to CASSPTRRTGVIYGYTF.

CDR3 DNA: TGCGCCAGCAGCCAACAGGGTTCGGGAGAGACCCAGTACTTC. It encodes CASSQQGSGETQYF. This chain joins TRBV4-1 and TRBJ2-5, with a weak D call TRBD1 (5 bases). Trimming took 2 bases from V and 4 from J, leaving 11 bases between them. This CDR3 comprises 14 residues. Germline V gene lookup returns CDR1 MGHRA and CDR2 YSYEKL.

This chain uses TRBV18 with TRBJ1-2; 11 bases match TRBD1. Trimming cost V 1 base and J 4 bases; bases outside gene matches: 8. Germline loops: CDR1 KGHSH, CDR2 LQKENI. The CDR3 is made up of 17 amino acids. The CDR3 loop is CASSPLRTGGASYGYTF. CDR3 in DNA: TGTGCCAGCTCACCACTAAGGACAGGGGGCGCGAGCTATGGCTACACCTTC. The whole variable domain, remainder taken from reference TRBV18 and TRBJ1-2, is NAGVMQNPRHLVRRRGQEARLRCSPMKGHSHVYWYRQLPEEGLKFMVYLQKENIIDESGMPKERFSAEFPKEGPSILRIQQVVRGDSAAYFCASSPLRTGGASYGYTFGSGTRLTVV.

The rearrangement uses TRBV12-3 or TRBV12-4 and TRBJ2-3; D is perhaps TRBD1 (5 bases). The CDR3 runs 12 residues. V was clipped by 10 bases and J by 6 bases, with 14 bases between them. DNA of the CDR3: TGTGCCACCGCCTCTAAGGGGGATACGCAGTATTTT. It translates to CATASKGDTQYF.

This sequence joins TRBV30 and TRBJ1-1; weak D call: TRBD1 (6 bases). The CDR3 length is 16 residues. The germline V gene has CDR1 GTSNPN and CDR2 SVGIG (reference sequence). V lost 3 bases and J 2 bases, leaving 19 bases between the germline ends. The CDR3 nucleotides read TGTGCCTGGAGGGTCGTGGCAGGGGTGAGTAACACTGAAGCTTTCTTT. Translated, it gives CAWRVVAGVSNTEAFF.

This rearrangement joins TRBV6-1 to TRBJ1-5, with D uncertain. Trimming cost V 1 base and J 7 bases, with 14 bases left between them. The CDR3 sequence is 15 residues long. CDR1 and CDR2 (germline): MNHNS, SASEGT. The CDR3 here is CASSEGAGVLQPQHF. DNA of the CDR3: TGTGCCAGCAGTGAAGGGGCCGGGGTCCTCCAGCCCCAGCATTTT.